The 22 T cell receptor beta chains listed next were all sequenced from one sample in a study of cytomegalovirus exposure and HLA in healthy donors. PCR used 60 Vbeta primers and 13 Jbeta primers. The method was immunoSEQ multiplex PCR; TCRdb's version includes in-frame clones alone and lacks a portion of them. This sample yields about 120,000 clones, of which roughly 80% are seen a single time; roughly 31% belongs to the top ten. Sequencing was performed on PBMCs. Receptors were obtained from a man aged 55 to 69 in good health and CMV-seropositive.

This clone was seen only once. V usage is TRBV5-7 and J usage is TRBJ2-7, with D perhaps TRBD1 (6 bases). TRBV5-7 is an open reading frame, and its role is uncertain. V lost 0 bases and J 2 bases, leaving 18 bases between the germline ends. The CDR3 has 17 residues. The CDR3, as DNA: TGTGCCAGCAGCTTGGCAGGGGATCACCGGGAACCCTACGAGCAGTACTTC. Amino acid sequence: CASSLAGDHREPYEQYF.

The rearrangement uses TRBV10-1 and TRBJ1-2; 7 bases fit TRBD1. The CDR3 has 13 amino acids. J was trimmed by 3 bases and V by 3 bases; bases with no gene match: 1. From germline, CDR1 is WNHNN and CDR2 SYGVQD (reference sequence). For the CDR3, the DNA is TGCGCCAGCAGTGACGGACAGGACTATGGCTACACCTTC. Amino acid sequence: CASSDGQDYGYTF.

Only a few counts were recorded for this clone. The chain employs TRBV7-6 and TRBJ2-3, with D uncertain. The CDR3 is 13 residues long. Trimming took 4 bases from V and 5 from J, leaving 10 bases between them. Germline values: CDR1 SGHVS, CDR2 FNYEAQ. The CDR3 region is CASSSPSGDTQYF. The CDR3 bases are TGTGCCAGCAGCTCACCTTCGGGAGATACGCAGTATTTT.

This chain uses TRBV10-2 with TRBJ2-1; 8 positions match TRBD1. Germline assignment: CDR1 WSHSY and CDR2 SAAADI. This CDR3 has 12 amino acids. The junction had 3 bases not matched to a gene; V was cut back by 5 bases and J by 9 bases. The CDR3 sequence: CASSRTGIEQFF. For the CDR3, the DNA is TGCGCCAGCAGTCGGACAGGGATTGAGCAGTTCTTC.

This chain connects TRBV28 to TRBJ2-5, with D possibly being TRBD2 (5 bases). The DNA matches TRBJ2-7 better at its end, which makes the J call doubtful. The CDR3 sequence is 15 residues long. Per the germline V gene, CDR1 is MDHEN and CDR2 is SYDVKM. This CDR3 reads CASIARGYLSYEQYF. The CDR3 DNA follows: TGTGCCAGCATCGCTAGAGGGTACCTCTCCTACGAGCAGTACTTC.

The gene calls are TRBV6-1 and TRBJ1-2; weak D call: TRBD1 (5 bases). Germline V gene data show CDR1 as MNHNS and CDR2 as SASEGT. The CDR3 spans 17 residues. Trimming removed 4 bases from V and 5 bases from J, with 23 bases in between. This CDR3 reads CASSGVAGVGGNYGYTF. CDR3 bases: TGTGCCAGCAGTGGGGTGGCGGGGGTCGGTGGGAATTATGGCTACACCTTC.

This clone has just one count. This rearrangement joins TRBV27 to TRBJ2-7, with 10 bases aligning to TRBD2. CDR3 length equals 14 residues. Trimming at V came to 3 bases and at J to 11 bases, leaving 10 bases not matched to a gene. Germline CDR1 is MNHEY and CDR2 is SMNVEV (reference sequence). In DNA form, the CDR3 reads TGTGCCAGCAGTTTTAGCGGGAGGTCGAAGTTGGAGTACTTC. It specifies CASSFSGRSKLEYF.

V gene TRBV6-1 combines with J gene TRBJ1-1, with a weak D call TRBD1 (5 bases). CDR3 length: 12 residues. V was shortened by 5 bases and J by 9 bases, with 13 bases between the two germline ends. Germline V gene data show CDR1 as MNHNS and CDR2 as SASEGT. CDR3 amino acids: CASSWGRVQAFF. Written as DNA, the CDR3 is TGTGCCAGCAGTTGGGGCAGGGTCCAAGCTTTCTTT.

The genes are TRBV5-1 and TRBJ1-1; 8 bases map to TRBD1. The V and J ends lost 1 base and 1 base, in that order; junction bases with no gene match: 3. The CDR3 has 15 residues. Germline V lookup: CDR1 SGHRS, CDR2 YFSETQ. CDR3 nucleotide sequence: TGCGCCAGCAGCTTGACCGGACAGGGGAACACTGAAGCTTTCTTT. Translated, it gives CASSLTGQGNTEAFF.

About this clone itself: This same CDR3 is encoded by further DNA sequences in the sample. J is TRBJ1-5 and V is TRBV6-1, with 8 bases aligning to TRBD1. The CDR3 totals 15 residues. CDR1 and CDR2 from the germline V gene are MNHNS and SASEGT. Trimming at V came to 6 bases and at J to 3 bases, leaving 7 bases not matched to a gene. CDR3 amino acids: CASSEQGALNQPQHF. In DNA form, the CDR3 reads TGTGCCAGCAGCGAGCAGGGGGCCCTCAATCAGCCCCAGCATTTT.

This clone was counted a few times. The chain links TRBV5-5 to TRBJ2-7; D call uncertain. CDR1 is SGHKS and CDR2 is YYEKEE in the germline V gene (reference sequence). The CDR3 length is 13 residues. Trimming cost V 4 bases and J 3 bases, with 11 bases left between them. As DNA, the CDR3 is TGTGCCAGCAGCCCGGCGCGGATCTACGAGCAGTACTTC. Protein sequence: CASSPARIYEQYF. Combining the CDR3 with reference TRBV5-5 and TRBJ2-7 gives the whole variable domain DAGVTQSPTHLIKTRGQQVTLRCSPISGHKSVSWYQQVLGQGPQFIFQYYEKEERGRGNFPDRFSARQFPNYSSELNVNALLLGDSALYLCASSPARIYEQYFGPGTRLTVT.

CDR3 loop: CSATDRAEQYF. The CDR3 DNA follows: TGCAGTGCAACAGACAGGGCCGAGCAGTACTTC. This chain connects TRBV20-1 to TRBJ2-7; 7 positions match TRBD1. The CDR3 runs to 11 residues. Per the germline V gene, CDR1 is DFQATT and CDR2 is SNEGSKA (reference sequence). Trimming took 6 bases from V and 6 from J; bases not matched to a gene: 5.

This chain uses TRBV23-1 with TRBJ1-4, with 8 nucleotides matching TRBD1. TRBV23-1 is an ORF; its function is uncertain. The CDR3 contains 15 residues. Trimming cost V 4 bases and J 3 bases; bases outside gene matches: 4. CDR3 protein: CASSRQGAANEKLFF. DNA for the CDR3: TGCGCCAGCAGTCGGCAGGGGGCAGCTAATGAAAAACTGTTTTTT.

The J gene is TRBJ2-1, the V gene TRBV5-6; 11 bases match TRBD2. This CDR3 is built from 16 residues. With V trimmed by 0 bases and J by 4 bases, 3 bases remained unmatched. From germline, CDR1 is SGHDT and CDR2 YYEEEE. The CDR3 reads CASSLDGTSGYNEQFF. The CDR3 region has the DNA TGTGCCAGCAGCTTGGACGGGACTAGCGGTTACAATGAGCAGTTCTTC.

This clone was seen a few times. The gene calls are TRBV6-6 and TRBJ2-3; 8 nucleotides agree with TRBD1. The length of the CDR3 is 15 residues. Germline loops: CDR1 MNHNY, CDR2 SVGAGI (reference sequence). The V and J ends lost 6 bases and 4 bases, in that order; junction bases with no gene match: 9. CDR3 region: CASRPDRVQSDTQYF. CDR3 sequence (DNA): TGTGCCAGCAGACCGGACAGGGTTCAATCAGATACGCAGTATTTT.

This sequence joins TRBV5-1 and TRBJ1-3, with a tentative D call TRBD1 (5 bases). This CDR3 region has 14 residues. Trimming removed 4 bases from V and 4 bases from J, with 12 bases in between. Looked up from germline, CDR1 is SGHRS and CDR2 is YFSETQ. CDR3 loop: CASSDPGLGNTIYF. CDR3 bases: TGCGCCAGCAGCGACCCGGGACTGGGAAACACCATATATTTT. The whole variable domain, remainder taken from reference TRBV5-1 and TRBJ1-3, is KAGVTQTPRYLIKTRGQQVTLSCSPISGHRSVSWYQQTPGQGLQFLFEYFSETQRNKGNFPGRFSGRQFSNSRSEMNVSTLELGDSALYLCASSDPGLGNTIYFGEGSWLTVV.

The chain carries TRBV5-1 and TRBJ1-2, with 11 bases aligning to TRBD1. Germline CDR1 SGHRS, CDR2 YFSETQ. Losses at the gene ends were 4 bases for V and 5 bases for J; bases not matched to a gene: 7. There are 15 residues in the CDR3. CDR3 residues: CASSTGQGAEYGYTF. CDR3 DNA: TGCGCCAGCAGCACCGGACAGGGGGCGGAATATGGCTACACCTTC.

The chain joins TRBV7-8 to TRBJ1-4, with D uncertain. Trimming left V 5 bases short and J 0 bases short, with 10 bases between. Germline V gene lookup returns CDR1 SGHVS and CDR2 FQNEAQ. CDR3 length: 15 residues. The CDR3 bases are TGTGCCAGCAGCACGCGACGGGCAACTAATGAAAAACTGTTTTTT. Translated: CASSTRRATNEKLFF.

This sequence joins TRBV5-1 and TRBJ2-5, with D unclear. This CDR3 comprises 13 residues. Germline-derived CDR1 and CDR2 are SGHRS and YFSETQ. V dropped 0 bases and J dropped 11 bases, with 14 bases sitting between them. The CDR3 here is CASSLVSPTEQYF. The CDR3 DNA reads TGCGCCAGCAGCTTGGTCTCCCCTACGGAGCAGTACTTC.

This clone was recorded only once. The chain joins TRBV19 to TRBJ1-1; 9 nucleotides line up with TRBD1. The germline V gene encodes CDR1 LNHDA and CDR2 SQIVND (reference sequence). Unmatched junction bases numbered 4, after V lost 10 bases and J lost 1 base. This CDR3 has 13 residues. The CDR3 loop reads CATHRGRNTEAFF. DNA of the CDR3: TGTGCCACACACAGGGGGCGGAACACTGAAGCTTTCTTT.

V usage is TRBV6-1 and J usage is TRBJ1-2; TRBD1 matches at 10 bases. The CDR3 is 13 residues long. Germline-derived CDR1 and CDR2 are MNHNS and SASEGT. V lost 6 bases, J lost 6 bases, and 4 bases stayed unmatched. The CDR3 loop is CASRGQGFDGYTF. Written as DNA, the CDR3 is TGTGCCAGCAGGGGACAGGGGTTCGATGGCTACACCTTC.

The CDR3 loop is CASSLGSGGLSYNEQFF. In DNA, the CDR3 is TGCGCCAGCAGCTTAGGAAGCGGGGGCCTCTCCTACAATGAGCAGTTCTTC. The V and J genes are TRBV5-1 and TRBJ2-1, with TRBD2 matching 8 bases. Germline values: CDR1 SGHRS, CDR2 YFSETQ. J lost 0 bases, V lost 2 bases, and 7 bases had no gene match. This CDR3 has 17 residues.